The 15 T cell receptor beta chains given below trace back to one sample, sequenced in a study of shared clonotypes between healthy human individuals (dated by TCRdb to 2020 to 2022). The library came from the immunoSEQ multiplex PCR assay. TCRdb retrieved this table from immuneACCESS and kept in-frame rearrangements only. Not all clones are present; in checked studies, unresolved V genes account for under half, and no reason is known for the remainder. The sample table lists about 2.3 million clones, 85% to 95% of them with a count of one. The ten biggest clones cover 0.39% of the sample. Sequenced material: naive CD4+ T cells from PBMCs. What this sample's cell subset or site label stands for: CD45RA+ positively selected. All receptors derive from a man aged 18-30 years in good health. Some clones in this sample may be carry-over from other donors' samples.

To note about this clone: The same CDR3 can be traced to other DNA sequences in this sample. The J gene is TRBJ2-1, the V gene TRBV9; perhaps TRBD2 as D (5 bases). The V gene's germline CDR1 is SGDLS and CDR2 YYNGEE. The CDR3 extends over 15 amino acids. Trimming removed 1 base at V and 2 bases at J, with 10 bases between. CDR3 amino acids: CASSVQGSAYNEQFF. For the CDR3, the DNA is TGTGCCAGCAGCGTACAAGGGAGTGCCTACAATGAGCAGTTCTTC.

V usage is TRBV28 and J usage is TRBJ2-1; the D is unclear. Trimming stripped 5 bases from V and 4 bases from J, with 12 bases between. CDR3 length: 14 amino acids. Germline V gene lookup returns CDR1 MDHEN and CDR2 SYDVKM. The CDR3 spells CASSPFNRYNEQFF. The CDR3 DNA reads TGTGCCAGCAGTCCCTTCAACAGATACAATGAGCAGTTCTTC.

CDR3 protein: CASSESARGRAGYEQYF. The CDR3 bases are TGTGCCAGCAGTGAATCAGCCAGGGGGAGGGCGGGCTACGAGCAGTACTTC. This sequence joins TRBV25-1 and TRBJ2-7; D is possibly TRBD1 or TRBD2 (7 bases each). Trimming took 1 base from V and 3 from J, leaving 19 bases between them. This CDR3 has 17 residues. From germline, CDR1 is MGHDK and CDR2 SYGVNS.

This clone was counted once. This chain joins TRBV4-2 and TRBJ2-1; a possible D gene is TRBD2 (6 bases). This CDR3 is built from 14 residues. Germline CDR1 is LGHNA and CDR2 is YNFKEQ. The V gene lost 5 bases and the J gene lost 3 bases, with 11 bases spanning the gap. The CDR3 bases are TGTGCCAGCAGCACTCGGAGGGGCTACAATGAGCAGTTCTTC. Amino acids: CASSTRRGYNEQFF.

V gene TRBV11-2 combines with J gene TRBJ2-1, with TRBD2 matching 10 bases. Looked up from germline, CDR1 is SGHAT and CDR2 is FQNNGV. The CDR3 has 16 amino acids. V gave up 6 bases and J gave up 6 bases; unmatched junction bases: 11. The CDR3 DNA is TGTGCCAGCAGTCCGATAGCGGGAGGCTACTCCAATGAGCAGTTCTTC. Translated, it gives CASSPIAGGYSNEQFF.

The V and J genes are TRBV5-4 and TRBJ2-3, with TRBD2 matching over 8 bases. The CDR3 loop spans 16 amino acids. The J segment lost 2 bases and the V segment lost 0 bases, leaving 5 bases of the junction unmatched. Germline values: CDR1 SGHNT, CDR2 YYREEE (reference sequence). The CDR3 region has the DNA TGTGCCAGCAGCTTGGACGCGGGAGGATCCACAGATACGCAGTATTTT. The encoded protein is CASSLDAGGSTDTQYF.

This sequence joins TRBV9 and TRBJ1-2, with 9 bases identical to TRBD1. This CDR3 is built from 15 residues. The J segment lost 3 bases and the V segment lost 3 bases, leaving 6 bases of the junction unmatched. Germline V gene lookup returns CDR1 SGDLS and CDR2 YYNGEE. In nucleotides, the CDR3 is TGTGCCAGCAGCGCTCGGGACAGGGCATACTATGGCTACACCTTC. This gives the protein CASSARDRAYYGYTF.

CDR3 protein: CASSQSRSYEQYF. The CDR3, as DNA: TGCGCCAGCAGTCAATCGAGGAGTTACGAGCAGTACTTC. The chain couples TRBV23-1 to TRBJ2-7; no reliable D call. TRBV23-1 is classed as an ORF, of uncertain function. V lost 0 bases to trimming and J lost 4 bases, with 7 bases between them. This CDR3 contains 13 residues.

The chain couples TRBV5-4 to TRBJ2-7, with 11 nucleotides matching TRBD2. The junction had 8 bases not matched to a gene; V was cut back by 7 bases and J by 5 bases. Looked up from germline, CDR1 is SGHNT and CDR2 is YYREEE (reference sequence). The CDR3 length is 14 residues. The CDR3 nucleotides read TGTGCCAGCGCCGTTTCTAGCGGGAGGAACGAGCAGTACTTC. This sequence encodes CASAVSSGRNEQYF.

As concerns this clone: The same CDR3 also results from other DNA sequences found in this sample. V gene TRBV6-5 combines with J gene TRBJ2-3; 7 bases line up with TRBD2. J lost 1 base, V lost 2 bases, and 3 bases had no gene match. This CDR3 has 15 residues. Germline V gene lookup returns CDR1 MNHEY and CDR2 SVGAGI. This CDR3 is CASSYGAGGTDTQYF. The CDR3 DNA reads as TGTGCCAGCAGTTACGGTGCGGGAGGCACAGATACGCAGTATTTT.

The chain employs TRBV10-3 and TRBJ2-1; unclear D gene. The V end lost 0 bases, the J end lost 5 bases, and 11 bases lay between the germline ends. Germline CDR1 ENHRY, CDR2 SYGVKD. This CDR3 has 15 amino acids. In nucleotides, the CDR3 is TGTGCCATCAGTGAGTCCACCCGAACGAACAATGAGCAGTTCTTC. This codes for CAISESTRTNNEQFF.

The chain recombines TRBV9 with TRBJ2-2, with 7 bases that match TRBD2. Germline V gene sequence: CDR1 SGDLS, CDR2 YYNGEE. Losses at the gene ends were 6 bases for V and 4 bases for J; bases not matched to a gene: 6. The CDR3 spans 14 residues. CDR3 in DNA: TGTGCCAGCACCTCTAGCGGAACCACCGGGGAGCTGTTTTTT. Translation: CASTSSGTTGELFF.

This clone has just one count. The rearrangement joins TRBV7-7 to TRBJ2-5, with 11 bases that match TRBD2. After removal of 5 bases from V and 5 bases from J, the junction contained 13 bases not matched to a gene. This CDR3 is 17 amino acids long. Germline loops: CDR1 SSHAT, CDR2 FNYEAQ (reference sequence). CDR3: CASSASPTSGSWETQYF. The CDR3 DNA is TGTGCCAGCAGCGCCTCTCCCACTAGCGGGAGTTGGGAGACCCAGTACTTC.

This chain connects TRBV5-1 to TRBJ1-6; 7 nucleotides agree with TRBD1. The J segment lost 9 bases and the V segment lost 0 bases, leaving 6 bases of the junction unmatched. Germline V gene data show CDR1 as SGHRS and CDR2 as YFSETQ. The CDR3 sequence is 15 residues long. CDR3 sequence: CASSLAGTDLSPLHF. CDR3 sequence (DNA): TGCGCCAGCAGCTTGGCGGGGACAGATCTTTCACCCCTCCACTTT. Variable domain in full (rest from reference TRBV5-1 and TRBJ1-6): KAGVTQTPRYLIKTRGQQVTLSCSPISGHRSVSWYQQTPGQGLQFLFEYFSETQRNKGNFPGRFSGRQFSNSRSEMNVSTLELGDSALYLCASSLAGTDLSPLHFGNGTRLTVT.

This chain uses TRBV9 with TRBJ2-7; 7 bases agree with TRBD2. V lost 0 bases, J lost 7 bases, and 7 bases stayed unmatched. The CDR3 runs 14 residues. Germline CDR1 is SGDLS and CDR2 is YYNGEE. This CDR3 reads CASSVVVGGGEQYF. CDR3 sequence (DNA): TGTGCCAGCAGCGTAGTGGTCGGGGGAGGGGAGCAGTACTTC. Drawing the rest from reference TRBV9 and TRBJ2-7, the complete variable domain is DSGVTQTPKHLITATGQRVTLRCSPRSGDLSVYWYQQSLDQGLQFLIQYYNGEERAKGNILERFSAQQFPDLHSELNLSSLELGDSALYFCASSVVVGGGEQYFGPGTRLTVT.